This is a list of T cell receptor beta chains from one sample in a study of control samples from healthy donors and cancer patients. This table comes from immunoSEQ multiplex PCR, and its TCRdb copy is limited to in-frame clones, with some not included. The sample yields about 140,000 clones, around 88% seen once. The sample consisted of blood. The receptors stem from a man younger than 35 in good health. Each CDR3 is given with its conserved first and last residue. A D gene is named only where the DNA matches it firmly. Not every row has a clone size; where given, it reads once, few, many or a size class.

CDR3 protein: CASSLAHPRNYGYTF; CDR3 DNA: TGCGCCAGCAGCTTAGCCCATCCGAGAAACTATGGCTACACCTTC; clone size: NA; V gene: TRBV5-1; J gene: TRBJ1-2; D gene: NA
CDR3 protein: CATSRVGTSGYNEQFF; CDR3 DNA: TGTGCCACCAGCAGAGTTGGGACTAGCGGTTACAATGAGCAGTTCTTC; clone size: NA; V gene: TRBV15; J gene: TRBJ2-1; D gene: TRBD2
CDR3 protein: CASSSEATRGSPLHF; CDR3 DNA: TGTGCCAGCAGTAGCGAAGCTACCAGGGGCTCACCCCTCCACTTT; clone size: NA; V gene: TRBV6-5; J gene: TRBJ1-6; D gene: NA
CDR3 protein: CASRGFQAGVGNQPQHF; CDR3 DNA: TGTGCCAGTAGAGGGTTCCAGGCAGGGGTGGGCAATCAGCCCCAGCATTTT; clone size: NA; V gene: TRBV19; J gene: TRBJ1-5; D gene: NA
CDR3 protein: CASSFGGSNQPQHF; CDR3 DNA: TGTGCCAGCAGTTTCGGAGGGAGCAATCAGCCCCAGCATTTT; clone size: NA; V gene: TRBV28; J gene: TRBJ1-5; D gene: NA
CDR3 protein: CASSAKDTYNQPQHF; CDR3 DNA: TGTGCCAGCAGTGCCAAGGACACCTACAATCAGCCCCAGCATTTT; clone size: NA; V gene: TRBV2; J gene: TRBJ1-5; D gene: NA
CDR3 protein: CASSSFRTSAYEQYF; CDR3 DNA: TGTGCCAGCAGTTCCTTCCGGACTAGCGCCTACGAGCAGTACTTC; clone size: NA; V gene: TRBV6-2/TRBV6-3; J gene: TRBJ2-7; D gene: TRBD2
CDR3 protein: CASSEVSSYNSPLHF; CDR3 DNA: TGTGCCAGCAGTGAAGTGAGCTCCTATAATTCACCCCTCCACTTT; clone size: NA; V gene: TRBV6-1; J gene: TRBJ1-6; D gene: NA
CDR3 protein: CASSKRGAYEQYF; CDR3 DNA: TGTGCCAGCAGTAAGAGGGGGGCGTACGAGCAGTACTTC; clone size: NA; V gene: TRBV11-3; J gene: TRBJ2-7; D gene: NA
CDR3 protein: CASSLRQGANEKLFF; CDR3 DNA: TGTGCCAGCAGTTTACGACAGGGGGCGAATGAAAAACTGTTTTTT; clone size: NA; V gene: TRBV28; J gene: TRBJ1-4; D gene: TRBD1
CDR3 protein: CASSSFGGSNQPQHF; CDR3 DNA: TGTGCCAGCAGTTCCTTCGGGGGAAGCAATCAGCCCCAGCATTTT; clone size: few; V gene: TRBV7-2; J gene: TRBJ1-5; D gene: NA
CDR3 protein: CASSQDLPLAEQFF; CDR3 DNA: TGCGCCAGCAGCCAAGATCTCCCACTAGCTGAGCAGTTCTTC; clone size: NA; V gene: TRBV4-1; J gene: TRBJ2-1; D gene: NA
CDR3 protein: CASSSVAGVGEQFF; CDR3 DNA: TGTGCCAGCAGCTCCGTAGCGGGGGTGGGTGAGCAGTTCTTC; clone size: NA; V gene: TRBV11-2; J gene: TRBJ2-1; D gene: TRBD2
CDR3 protein: CASSWGEDTQYF; CDR3 DNA: TGTGCCAGTTCGTGGGGGGAAGATACGCAGTATTTT; clone size: NA; V gene: TRBV2; J gene: TRBJ2-3; D gene: NA
CDR3 protein: CASRPGGQGDEKLFF; CDR3 DNA: TGTGCCAGCAGACCTGGGGGACAGGGCGATGAAAAACTGTTTTTT; clone size: NA; V gene: TRBV5-4; J gene: TRBJ1-4; D gene: TRBD1
CDR3 protein: CSVTRDHYGYTF; CDR3 DNA: TGCAGCGTTACCCGGGACCACTATGGCTACACCTTC; clone size: NA; V gene: TRBV29-1; J gene: TRBJ1-2; D gene: NA
CDR3 protein: CASSSMGGYTF; CDR3 DNA: TGTGCCAGCAGCTCCATGGGGGGCTACACCTTC; clone size: NA; V gene: TRBV7-2; J gene: TRBJ1-2; D gene: NA
CDR3 protein: CASSPRTGRLFF; CDR3 DNA: TGTGCCAGCAGCCCTAGGACAGGGCGGCTGTTTTTT; clone size: once; V gene: TRBV11-1; J gene: TRBJ2-2; D gene: TRBD1
CDR3 protein: CASRGGAGANVLTF; CDR3 DNA: TGTGCCAGCAGGGGGGGGGCTGGGGCCAACGTCCTGACTTTC; clone size: NA; V gene: TRBV28; J gene: TRBJ2-6; D gene: TRBD2
CDR3 protein: CASMGTQGLDYGYTF; CDR3 DNA: TGTGCCAGCATGGGTACACAGGGTCTCGACTATGGCTACACCTTC; clone size: NA; V gene: TRBV6-5; J gene: TRBJ1-2; D gene: NA
CDR3 protein: CASSLGPRGLDQPQHF; CDR3 DNA: TGTGCCAGCAGCTTGGGCCCGAGAGGCCTAGATCAGCCCCAGCATTTT; clone size: NA; V gene: TRBV5-6; J gene: TRBJ1-5; D gene: NA
CDR3 protein: CAWSRDVLVLKGYEQYF; CDR3 DNA: TGTGCCTGGAGCCGGGACGTCTTAGTCCTCAAGGGATACGAGCAGTACTTC; clone size: NA; V gene: TRBV30; J gene: TRBJ2-7; D gene: NA
CDR3 protein: CASSYATLSSYNEQFF; CDR3 DNA: TGTGCCAGCAGTTACGCCACGTTAAGCTCCTACAATGAGCAGTTCTTC; clone size: NA; V gene: TRBV6-5; J gene: TRBJ2-1; D gene: NA
CDR3 protein: CASRNRGGRDEQYF; CDR3 DNA: TGTGCCAGCAGAAACAGGGGCGGTCGAGACGAGCAGTACTTC; clone size: NA; V gene: TRBV6-6; J gene: TRBJ2-7; D gene: TRBD1
CDR3 protein: CASSQVGRPLGTGYTF; CDR3 DNA: TGTGCCAGCAGCCAAGTGGGCAGGCCGCTAGGGACTGGCTACACCTTC; clone size: NA; V gene: TRBV3-1/TRBV3-2; J gene: TRBJ1-2; D gene: NA
CDR3 protein: CAPSPPGGGYTEAFF; CDR3 DNA: TGTGCCCCCAGCCCACCCGGGGGGGGGTACACTGAAGCTTTCTTT; clone size: NA; V gene: TRBV9; J gene: TRBJ1-1; D gene: NA
CDR3 protein: CASSLSSGGVYNEQFF; CDR3 DNA: TGTGCCAGCAGCTTATCGAGCGGGGGGGTGTACAATGAGCAGTTCTTC; clone size: NA; V gene: TRBV7-2; J gene: TRBJ2-1; D gene: TRBD2
CDR3 protein: CASSLAGQSSTDTQYF; CDR3 DNA: TGCGCCAGCAGCTTGGCCGGTCAATCTAGCACAGATACGCAGTATTTT; clone size: once; V gene: TRBV5-1; J gene: TRBJ2-3; D gene: NA
CDR3 protein: CASSPDSSGNTIYF; CDR3 DNA: TGTGCCAGCAGCCCCGACAGCTCTGGAAACACCATATATTTT; clone size: NA; V gene: TRBV5-4; J gene: TRBJ1-3; D gene: NA
CDR3 protein: CASSLDKQGAGGYTF; CDR3 DNA: TGTGCCAGCAGCTTGGACAAACAGGGGGCGGGTGGCTACACCTTC; clone size: NA; V gene: TRBV7-2; J gene: TRBJ1-2; D gene: TRBD1
CDR3 protein: CATSGQGATDTQYF; CDR3 DNA: TGTGCCACCAGTGGACAGGGGGCAACAGATACGCAGTATTTT; clone size: NA; V gene: TRBV24-1; J gene: TRBJ2-3; D gene: TRBD1
CDR3 protein: CSVRQGTGELFF; CDR3 DNA: TGCAGCGTCCGACAGGGCACCGGGGAGCTGTTTTTT; clone size: NA; V gene: TRBV29-1; J gene: TRBJ2-2; D gene: TRBD1
CDR3 protein: CASSLTWETQYF; CDR3 DNA: TGTGCCAGCAGCCTCACGTGGGAGACCCAGTACTTC; clone size: NA; V gene: TRBV7-2; J gene: TRBJ2-5; D gene: NA
CDR3 protein: CASSQDSGRDPNSPLHF; CDR3 DNA: TGTGCCAGCAGCCAAGATAGTGGCAGAGACCCTAATTCACCCCTCCACTTT; clone size: NA; V gene: TRBV4-2; J gene: TRBJ1-6; D gene: NA
CDR3 protein: CASSFRARGDTQYF; CDR3 DNA: TGTGCCAGCAGCTTTCGAGCACGAGGAGATACGCAGTATTTT; clone size: NA; V gene: TRBV7-2; J gene: TRBJ2-3; D gene: NA
CDR3 protein: CAWSVQAGSNQPQHF; CDR3 DNA: TGTGCCTGGAGTGTACAGGCGGGGAGCAATCAGCCCCAGCATTTT; clone size: NA; V gene: TRBV30; J gene: TRBJ1-5; D gene: NA